The 7 T cell receptor beta chains given below trace back to one sample, sequenced in a study of blood T cell repertoires in COVID-19. Libraries were prepared by immunoSEQ multiplex PCR; TCRdb keeps only in-frame clonotypes and omits some of them. The sample yields 390,000 or so clones, just under 90% seen once. Sequenced: PBMCs or T cells enriched from blood (not recorded which). The source of these receptors is a woman aged 50 to 60 who had recovered from COVID-19.

This clone was detected once. The chain employs TRBV3-1 (or the pseudogene TRBV3-2) and TRBJ2-7; 9 positions match TRBD2. The junction had 3 bases not matched to a gene; V was cut back by 5 bases and J by 1 base. The CDR3 spans 14 residues. Germline-derived CDR1 and CDR2 are LGHDT and YNNKEL (reference sequence). The CDR3 DNA reads as TGTGCCAGCAGCGCGGGACTAGCATCCTACGAGCAGTACTTC. It is translated as CASSAGLASYEQYF.

V gene TRBV27 combines with J gene TRBJ1-5, with D tentatively TRBD1 (5 bases). The CDR3 is 16 residues long. CDR1 MNHEY and CDR2 SMNVEV come from the germline V gene (reference sequence). V dropped 5 bases and J dropped 0 bases, with 14 bases sitting between them. The CDR3 coding sequence is TGTGCCAGCAGTGGGTCTGGGGCCTATAGCAATCAGCCCCAGCATTTT. It specifies CASSGSGAYSNQPQHF.

The gene calls are TRBV19 and TRBJ2-3; 9 bases fit TRBD2. This CDR3 contains 17 residues. Trimming removed 6 bases from V and 3 bases from J; junction bases left unmatched: 13. Per germline, CDR1 LNHDA and CDR2 SQIVND (reference sequence). The CDR3 reads CASSRRLAGGPTDTQYF. As DNA, the CDR3 is TGTGCCAGTAGCAGGCGATTGGCGGGGGGGCCAACAGATACGCAGTATTTT.

This chain uses TRBV5-1 with TRBJ1-2; 8 positions agree with TRBD1. The CDR3 is 13 amino acids. Trimming took 3 bases from V and 7 from J; bases not matched to a gene: 5. CDR1 is SGHRS, CDR2 YFSETQ, per germline. The DNA of the CDR3 is TGCGCCAGCAGCTCGACAGGGGAGGGTGGCTACACCTTC. Amino acids: CASSSTGEGGYTF.

V is TRBV28 and J is TRBJ2-5; D remains ambiguous. This CDR3 is built from 10 residues. V dropped 7 bases and J dropped 5 bases, with 5 bases sitting between them. Germline lookup yields CDR1 MDHEN and CDR2 SYDVKM. The CDR3 here is CASIGETQYF. CDR3 DNA sequence: TGTGCCAGCATTGGCGAGACCCAGTACTTC.

The genes are TRBV6-5 and TRBJ2-5; D may be TRBD2 (6 bases). V dropped 6 bases and J dropped 7 bases, with 21 bases sitting between them. Germline V gene sequence: CDR1 MNHEY, CDR2 SVGAGI. The CDR3 extends over 15 amino acids. CDR3 loop: CASSLSGLDGGTQYF. CDR3 bases: TGTGCCAGCAGCCTATCGGGACTTGATGGGGGGACCCAGTACTTC.

J is TRBJ1-6 and V is TRBV30; D is perhaps TRBD1 (5 bases). V was trimmed by 0 bases and J by 0 bases, leaving 15 bases between them. This CDR3 has 18 amino acids. Germline assignment: CDR1 GTSNPN and CDR2 SVGIG (reference sequence). The DNA of the CDR3 is TGTGCCTGGAGTGTACGGGAGGGACGGAGCTCCTATAATTCACCCCTCCACTTT. Translated, it gives CAWSVREGRSSYNSPLHF.